Following are 20 T cell receptor beta chains from one sample sequenced in a study of regulatory T cells in long-lasting Graves disease. Relying on iRepertoire HTBI primers and Arm-PCR of CDR3 regions, the team built TCR beta libraries. Via MiXCR, TCRdb re-called the multiplex PCR reads, giving one row per CDR3 protein. The top ten clones hold roughly 10% of a sample with about 540,000 distinct CDR3 sequences, 13% of them seen once. Time point indicated: newly diagnosed GD, antithyroid drugs for less than 3 months. From RNA extracted from PBMCs, the TCR library was made. The sample also formed part of further work on T cells in Graves' hyperthyroidism and ophthalmopathy.

The sequenced sample was peripheral blood mononuclear cells (PBMCs), obtained at new diagnosis, from a patient treated with antithyroid drugs. All receptors derive from a man aged 30 to 39 with Graves disease.

This clonotype was recorded at least ten times. V gene TRBV12-3 or TRBV12-4 combines with J gene TRBJ2-7; D is uncertain. The V and J ends lost 3 bases and 0 bases respectively, with 15 bases between them. The CDR3 is 16 residues long. For the CDR3, the DNA is TGTGCCAGCAGTTTCGACCCCCCTGAAAGCTCCTACGAGCAGTACTTC. It encodes CASSFDPPESSYEQYF.

Ten or more counts support this clonotype. This chain uses TRBV20-1 with TRBJ2-3; perhaps TRBD1 as D (6 bases). The length of the CDR3 is 14 residues. CDR1 and CDR2 from the germline V gene are DFQATT and SNEGSKA (reference sequence). Deletions cut 5 bases from V and 0 bases from J, with 12 bases between. The CDR3 DNA reads as TGCAGTGCTGGATCGGGACACAGCACAGATACGCAGTATTTT. This sequence encodes CSAGSGHSTDTQYF.

This clonotype has ten or more counts. The V and J genes are TRBV12-3 or TRBV12-4 and TRBJ2-7; D is perhaps TRBD1 (5 bases). This CDR3 comprises 14 residues. Trimming left V 6 bases short and J 2 bases short, with 14 bases between. DNA for the CDR3: TGTGCCAGCAGCCTTGGACAACACACCTACGAGCAGTACTTC. This encodes CASSLGQHTYEQYF.

The chain joins TRBV11-2 to TRBJ1-3; D gene uncertain. The CDR3 covers 15 residues. Trimming left V 0 bases short and J 4 bases short, with 10 bases between. Germline V lookup: CDR1 SGHAT, CDR2 FQNNGV. The CDR3 is CASSLEGRYGNTIYF. CDR3 in DNA: TGTGCCAGCAGCTTAGAAGGGAGGTACGGAAACACCATATATTTT.

This clonotype has at least ten counts. The gene calls are TRBV10-3 and TRBJ2-7, with D tentatively TRBD2 (6 bases). The germline V and J ends were trimmed by 7 bases and 2 bases, with 15 bases remaining between them. CDR3 size: 14 residues. Per the germline V gene, CDR1 is ENHRY and CDR2 is SYGVKD. The CDR3 region is CAIKLGGGTYEQYF. CDR3 in DNA: TGTGCCATCAAGCTCGGGGGTGGAACCTACGAGCAGTACTTC.

This clonotype showed up many times. The CDR3 protein is CASTLLSSYEQYF. As DNA, the CDR3 is TGTGCCAGCACCCTACTTTCATCCTACGAGCAGTACTTC. The V and J genes are TRBV6-7 and TRBJ2-7; D gene unclear. TRBV6-7 falls under the ORF class, with uncertain function. V was clipped by 7 bases and J by 1 base, with 11 bases between them. There are 13 residues in the CDR3.

This clonotype came up a few times. The chain carries TRBV28 and TRBJ2-6; D may be TRBD1 or TRBD2 (7 bases each). Germline-derived CDR1 and CDR2 are MDHEN and SYDVKM. The CDR3 has 16 amino acids. V shed 6 bases and J shed 4 bases, with 16 bases lying between them. The CDR3 loop reads CASSPTGEGGANVLTF. The DNA of the CDR3 is TGTGCCAGCAGCCCAACAGGGGAGGGGGGGGCCAACGTCCTGACTTTC.

A note on this clonotype: This may be a read error, as it is one base from a much larger clone. This rearrangement joins TRBV12-3 or TRBV12-4 to TRBJ2-5; D is uncertain. V was clipped by 1 base and J by 5 bases, with 14 bases between them. The CDR3 runs to 15 residues. Written as DNA, the CDR3 is TGTGCCAGCAGTTTAGACCAAGGGCGGTCGGAGACCCAGTACTTC. Amino acids: CASSLDQGRSETQYF.

This clonotype was detected many times. One end of the junction is discordant with germline, which a read error may explain. The chain links TRBV12-3 or TRBV12-4 to TRBJ2-5; 8 bases align to TRBD1. There are 14 residues in the CDR3. The DNA of the CDR3 is TGTGCCAGCAGTGTATCAGGGGGCCAAGGGACCCAGTACTTC. Translation: CASSVSGGQGTQYF.

The chain recombines TRBV5-6 with TRBJ2-5; possibly TRBD2 for D (6 bases). V was clipped by 5 bases and J by 5 bases, with 16 bases between them. Germline CDR1 reads SGHDT; CDR2 reads YYEEEE. The CDR3 length is 14 residues. CDR3 sequence (DNA): TGTGCCAGCAGTCCTGCCCCGGGAGCTGAGACCCAGTACTTC. Amino acid sequence: CASSPAPGAETQYF.

This clonotype was seen a handful of times. DNA of the CDR3: TGTGCCATCAGTTCAACTAGCGGGAGTAATGATGAGCAGTTCTTC. It is translated as CAISSTSGSNDEQFF. The V call is TRBV10-3, the J call TRBJ2-1; 11 bases match TRBD2. Germline V gene lookup returns CDR1 ENHRY and CDR2 SYGVKD. This CDR3 region has 15 residues. The V and J ends lost 5 bases and 8 bases, in that order; junction bases with no gene match: 8.

In this sample, this clonotype turned up many times. V gene TRBV27 combines with J gene TRBJ2-5; 7 bases map to TRBD2. CDR3 size: 17 residues. V lost 3 bases and J lost 5; bases outside the gene matches: 15. In germline, CDR1 is MNHEY, CDR2 SMNVEV (reference sequence). The CDR3 nucleotides are TGTGCCAGCAGTTTTGACGCCCGGGGCGGGAGTGAGGAGACCCAGTACTTC. This gives the protein CASSFDARGGSEETQYF.

This clonotype was seen a handful of times. The V gene is TRBV12-5, the J gene TRBJ2-7; maybe TRBD1 (8 bases). V gave up 5 bases and J gave up 4 bases, with 15 bases separating them. This CDR3 is 14 amino acids long. The V gene's germline CDR1 is LGHNT and CDR2 FRNRAP. The CDR3 here is CASGPTGGGYEQYF. CDR3 in DNA: TGTGCTAGTGGTCCCACAGGGGGGGGATACGAGCAGTACTTC.

This clonotype was recorded many times. This chain uses TRBV20-1 with TRBJ2-7; the D gene is possibly TRBD2 (7 bases). The CDR3 has 14 amino acids. Germline-derived CDR1 and CDR2 are DFQATT and SNEGSKA (reference sequence). V lost 4 bases and J lost 3, with 16 bases in between. The CDR3 sequence is CSAKPSGTIYEQYF. As DNA, the CDR3 is TGCAGTGCTAAGCCCAGCGGGACAATCTACGAGCAGTACTTC.

This clonotype was observed many times. V and J are TRBV6-5 and TRBJ2-3; possible D gene TRBD1, 5 bases. Looked up from germline, CDR1 is MNHEY and CDR2 is SVGAGI. The V end lost 0 bases, the J end lost 2 bases, and 12 bases lay between the germline ends. The length of the CDR3 is 16 residues. CDR3 coding DNA: TGTGCCAGCAGTTACTCGGTAGGACACTCCACAGATACGCAGTATTTT. The encoded protein is CASSYSVGHSTDTQYF.

There are many counts of this clonotype. The chain uses TRBV27 and TRBJ2-7; D call uncertain. V shed 6 bases and J shed 7 bases, with 16 bases lying between them. This CDR3 contains 13 residues. Looked up from germline, CDR1 is MNHEY and CDR2 is SMNVEV (reference sequence). For the CDR3, the DNA is TGTGCCAGCAGCCAACCAGGCGCCTGGGAGCAGTACTTC. As protein: CASSQPGAWEQYF.

This clonotype was observed a few times. The chain links TRBV12-3 or TRBV12-4 to TRBJ2-1; D gene unclear. This CDR3 comprises 16 residues. V shed 3 bases and J shed 5 bases, with 17 bases lying between them. DNA for the CDR3: TGTGCCAGCAGTTTTCCCCCCGGAACGTACAACAATGAGCAGTTCTTC. Translated: CASSFPPGTYNNEQFF.

The chain uses TRBV12-3 or TRBV12-4 and TRBJ1-2; D might be TRBD1 (5 bases). Trimming pared 7 bases from V and 6 bases from J, leaving 21 bases between. This CDR3 has 15 residues. The DNA of the CDR3 is TGTGCCAGCACCGAGACTACAGGACTTTCAAATGGCTACACCTTC. Its protein product is CASTETTGLSNGYTF.

The sample holds many counts of this clonotype. The rearrangement joins TRBV5-5 to TRBJ2-7; 8 bases fit TRBD1. J was trimmed by 3 bases and V by 2 bases; bases with no gene match: 4. Germline loops: CDR1 SGHKS, CDR2 YYEKEE (reference sequence). The CDR3 has 14 amino acids. The CDR3 is CASSFGQGRYEQYF. The DNA of the CDR3 is TGTGCCAGCAGCTTCGGACAGGGACGCTACGAGCAGTACTTC.

This clonotype was observed many times. V gene TRBV12-3 or TRBV12-4 combines with J gene TRBJ2-2; TRBD2 matches 11 bases. This CDR3 spans 15 amino acids. V shed 4 bases and J 4 bases; nucleotides not matched to a gene: 2. The CDR3 bases are TGTGCCAGCAGTTCACTAGCGGGGGCCACCGGGGAGCTGTTTTTT. It codes for CASSSLAGATGELFF.